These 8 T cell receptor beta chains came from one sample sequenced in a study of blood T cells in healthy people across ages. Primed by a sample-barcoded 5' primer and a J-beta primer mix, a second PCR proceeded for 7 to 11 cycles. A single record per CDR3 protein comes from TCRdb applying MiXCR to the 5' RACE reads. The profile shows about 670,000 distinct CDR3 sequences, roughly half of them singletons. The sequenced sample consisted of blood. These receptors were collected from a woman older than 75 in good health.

The CDR3 nucleotides read TGCAGTGCTAGAGGTTGGGACAGAGACTACGAGCAGTACTTC. Its translation: CSARGWDRDYEQYF. The chain joins TRBV20-1 to TRBJ2-7; 7 bases map to TRBD1. The CDR3 spans 14 residues. The J segment lost 3 bases and the V segment lost 1 base, leaving 6 bases of the junction unmatched. The V gene's germline CDR1 is DFQATT and CDR2 SNEGSKA (reference sequence).

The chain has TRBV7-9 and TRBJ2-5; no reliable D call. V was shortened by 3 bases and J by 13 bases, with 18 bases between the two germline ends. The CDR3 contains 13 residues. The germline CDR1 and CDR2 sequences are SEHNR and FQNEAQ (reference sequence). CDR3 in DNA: TGTGCCAGCAGCTTTTCCTCTAGAGCTTTGCCGTACTTC. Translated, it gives CASSFSSRALPYF. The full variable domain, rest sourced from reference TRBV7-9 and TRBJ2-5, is DTGVSQNPRHKITKRGQNVTFRCDPISEHNRLYWYRQTLGQGPEFLTYFQNEAQLEKSRLLSDRFSAERPKGSFSTLEIQRTEQGDSAMYLCASSFSSRALPYFGPGTRLLVL.

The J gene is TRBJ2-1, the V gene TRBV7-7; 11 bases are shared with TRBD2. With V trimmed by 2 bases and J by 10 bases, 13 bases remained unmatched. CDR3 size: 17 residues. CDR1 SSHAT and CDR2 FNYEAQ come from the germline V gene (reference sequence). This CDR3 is CASSLTFLAGGVGEQFF. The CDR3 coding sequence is TGTGCCAGCAGCTTAACGTTTCTAGCGGGAGGAGTGGGGGAGCAGTTCTTC.

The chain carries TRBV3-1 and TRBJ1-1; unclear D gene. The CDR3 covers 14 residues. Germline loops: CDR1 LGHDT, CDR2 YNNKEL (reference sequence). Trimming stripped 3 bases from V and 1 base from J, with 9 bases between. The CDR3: CASSHVTANTEAFF. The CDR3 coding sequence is TGTGCCAGCAGCCATGTAACAGCGAACACTGAAGCTTTCTTT. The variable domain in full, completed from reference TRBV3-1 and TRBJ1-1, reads DTAVSQTPKYLVTQMGNDKSIKCEQNLGHDTMYWYKQDSKKFLKIMFSYNNKELIINETVPNRFSPKSPDKAHLNLHINSLELGDSAVYFCASSHVTANTEAFFGQGTRLTVV.

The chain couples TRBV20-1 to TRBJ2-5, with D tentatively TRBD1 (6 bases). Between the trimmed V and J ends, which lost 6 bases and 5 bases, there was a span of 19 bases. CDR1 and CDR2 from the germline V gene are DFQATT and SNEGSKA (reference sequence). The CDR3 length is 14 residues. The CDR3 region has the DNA TGCAGTGCCGGCCGGACAGCGAAGGGGGAGACCCAGTACTTC. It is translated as CSAGRTAKGETQYF.

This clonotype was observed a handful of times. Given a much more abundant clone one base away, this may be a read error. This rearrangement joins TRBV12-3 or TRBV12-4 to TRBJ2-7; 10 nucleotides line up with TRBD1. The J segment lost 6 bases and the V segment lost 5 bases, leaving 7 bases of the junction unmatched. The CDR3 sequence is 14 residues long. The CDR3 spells CASSVGTGVGEQYF. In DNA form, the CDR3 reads TGTGCCAGCAGTGTAGGGACAGGGGTCGGCGAGCAGTACTTC.

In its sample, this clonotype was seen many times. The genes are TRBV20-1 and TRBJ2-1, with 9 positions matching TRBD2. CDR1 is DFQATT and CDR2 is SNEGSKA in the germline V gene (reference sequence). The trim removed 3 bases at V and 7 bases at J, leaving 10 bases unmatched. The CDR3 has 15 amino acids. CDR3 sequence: CSASPALAGKNEQFF. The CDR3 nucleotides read TGCAGTGCTAGCCCGGCCCTAGCGGGGAAGAATGAGCAGTTCTTC.

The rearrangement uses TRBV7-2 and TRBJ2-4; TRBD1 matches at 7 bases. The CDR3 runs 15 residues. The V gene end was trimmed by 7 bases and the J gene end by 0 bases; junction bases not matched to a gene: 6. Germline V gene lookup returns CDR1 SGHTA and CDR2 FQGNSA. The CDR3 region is CASTFTGVAKNIQYF. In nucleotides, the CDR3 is TGTGCCAGCACCTTTACAGGGGTAGCCAAAAACATTCAGTACTTC.